Below are 21 T cell receptor beta chains sequenced from a single sample in a study of T cells after posttransplantation cyclophosphamide. Here immunoSEQ multiplex PCR was the method, and the copy in TCRdb shows in-frame clones only, minus some. Recorded here are about 39,000 clones, none singletons. Sequenced: PBMCs. These receptors all stem from a woman between 50 and 59 years old in good health and a related stem cell transplant donor.

This chain links TRBV7-9 with TRBJ2-3; 9 nucleotides agree with TRBD1. J was trimmed by 8 bases and V by 5 bases; bases with no gene match: 14. The CDR3 length is 16 residues. In germline, CDR1 is SEHNR, CDR2 FQNEAQ (reference sequence). CDR3 amino acids: CASSPRDRAEAGTQYF. CDR3 nucleotide sequence: TGTGCCAGCAGCCCTCGGGACAGGGCAGAAGCTGGTACGCAGTATTTT.

This clone came up a few times. V is TRBV9 and J is TRBJ2-3; 8 bases agree with TRBD2. CDR1 is SGDLS, CDR2 YYNGEE, per germline. Trimming removed 4 bases from V and 6 bases from J; junction bases left unmatched: 13. CDR3 length equals 16 residues. For the CDR3, the DNA is TGTGCCAGCAGCCCCCTGCTAGCGGGTCTGTTGGATACGCAGTATTTT. Translated, it gives CASSPLLAGLLDTQYF.

This clone was counted a few times. The chain combines TRBV27 with TRBJ2-1, with a weak D call TRBD2 (7 bases). CDR3 length: 16 amino acids. Germline CDR1 reads MNHEY; CDR2 reads SMNVEV (reference sequence). Trimming took off 2 bases at V and 4 bases at J, with 15 bases between the two ends. As DNA, the CDR3 is TGTGCCAGCAGTTTACTGGGGGGGCTACTTTACAATGAGCAGTTCTTC. Translated: CASSLLGGLLYNEQFF.

This clone was found many times. The chain couples TRBV6-1 to TRBJ1-5; no clear D gene. V was shortened by 11 bases and J by 3 bases, with 14 bases between the two germline ends. The V gene's germline CDR1 is MNHNS and CDR2 SASEGT. This CDR3 spans 13 amino acids. Here the CDR3 reads CACKQLNNQPQHF. CDR3 nucleotide sequence: TGTGCCTGCAAACAGCTGAACAATCAGCCCCAGCATTTT.

This clone was observed many times. The chain combines TRBV6-5 with TRBJ1-2; no clear D. Germline CDR1 is MNHEY and CDR2 is SVGAGI. V was shortened by 6 bases and J by 4 bases, with 15 bases between the two germline ends. This CDR3 has 14 residues. CDR3 amino acids: CASSPAPEGYGYTF. DNA of the CDR3: TGTGCCAGCAGCCCTGCCCCAGAGGGCTATGGCTACACCTTC.

This clone was counted ten times or more. The V and J genes are TRBV30 and TRBJ1-6; the D is unclear. V lost 0 bases, J lost 0 bases, and 6 bases lay in between. This CDR3 is 15 amino acids long. Per the germline V gene, CDR1 is GTSNPN and CDR2 is SVGIG (reference sequence). The CDR3 nucleotides are TGTGCCTGGAGTGTTACCAGCTCCTATAATTCACCCCTCCACTTT. This sequence encodes CAWSVTSSYNSPLHF.

Many counts were recorded for this clone. V usage is TRBV7-3 and J usage is TRBJ2-1; D may be TRBD2 (7 bases). The CDR3 has 16 amino acids. The V and J ends lost 1 base and 4 bases respectively, with 14 bases between them. Germline CDR1 and CDR2: SGHTA and FQGTGA. CDR3 residues: CASSLRGGAGYNEQFF. The CDR3 DNA reads TGTGCCAGCAGCTTAAGAGGGGGGGCAGGGTACAATGAGCAGTTCTTC.

In this sample, this clone turned up many times. The chain recombines TRBV7-3 with TRBJ2-7; 10 bases agree with TRBD1. This CDR3 is 15 amino acids long. Germline loops: CDR1 SGHTA, CDR2 FQGTGA. The junction had 6 bases not matched to a gene; V was cut back by 5 bases and J by 2 bases. CDR3 amino acids: CASSLHGTGAYEQYF. CDR3 nucleotides: TGTGCCAGCAGCCTCCACGGGACAGGGGCCTACGAGCAGTACTTC.

V gene TRBV6-6 combines with J gene TRBJ2-5; D might be TRBD1 (6 bases). The J call is uncertain, as TRBJ2-7 better fits the DNA end. Germline CDR1 is MNHNY and CDR2 is SVGAGI (reference sequence). CDR3 length: 14 amino acids. The CDR3 spells CASYNPGQPYEQYF. The CDR3 DNA reads TGTGCCAGCTACAACCCGGGACAACCCTACGAGCAGTACTTC.

This clone was seen repeatedly, ten times or more. The gene calls are TRBV6-6 and TRBJ1-1; 7 nucleotides align to TRBD1. V lost 7 bases to trimming and J lost 3 bases; unmatched junction nucleotides: 5. The CDR3 has 13 amino acids. Germline assignment: CDR1 MNHNY and CDR2 SVGAGI (reference sequence). Here the CDR3 reads CASNSDRDTEAFF. DNA of the CDR3: TGTGCCAGCAACTCCGACAGGGACACTGAAGCTTTCTTT.

This clone was detected many times. CDR3 bases: TGCGCCAGCAGCTTGGAGACAGGGCAGAACACCGGGGAGCTGTTTTTT. Its translation is CASSLETGQNTGELFF. V gene TRBV5-1 combines with J gene TRBJ2-2, with 7 bases lining up with TRBD1. The CDR3 is 16 residues long. Germline CDR1 and CDR2: SGHRS and YFSETQ. With V trimmed by 0 bases and J by 1 base, 3 bases remained unmatched.

This clone was counted many times. This chain links TRBV5-6 with TRBJ1-1; D gene uncertain. In germline, CDR1 is SGHDT, CDR2 YYEEEE. The CDR3 has 15 residues. Trimming stripped 1 base from V and 4 bases from J, with 14 bases between. The CDR3, as DNA: TGTGCCAGCAGCTTGAATCGCCTGAGTGCCACTGAAGCTTTCTTT. Translated: CASSLNRLSATEAFF.

This clone was observed at least ten times. The rearrangement joins TRBV4-2 to TRBJ2-1, with 8 bases lining up with TRBD1. J was trimmed by 5 bases and V by 0 bases; bases with no gene match: 9. The CDR3 extends over 17 amino acids. The V gene's germline CDR1 is LGHNA and CDR2 YNFKEQ. DNA of the CDR3: TGTGCCAGCAGCCAAGAGGGGCGACAGGGGATAAACAATGAGCAGTTCTTC. It is translated as CASSQEGRQGINNEQFF.

This clone was seen repeatedly, ten times or more. The chain links TRBV9 to TRBJ1-2; D is perhaps TRBD1 (5 bases). V was clipped by 0 bases and J by 4 bases, with 13 bases between them. The CDR3 has 15 amino acids. Germline CDR1 is SGDLS and CDR2 is YYNGEE. The CDR3 sequence is CASSVEKGLGYGYTF. For the CDR3, the DNA is TGTGCCAGCAGCGTAGAGAAGGGGCTTGGCTATGGCTACACCTTC. Based on the CDR3 plus reference TRBV9 and TRBJ1-2, the full variable domain is DSGVTQTPKHLITATGQRVTLRCSPRSGDLSVYWYQQSLDQGLQFLIQYYNGEERAKGNILERFSAQQFPDLHSELNLSSLELGDSALYFCASSVEKGLGYGYTFGSGTRLTVV.

This clone showed up many times. The rearrangement joins TRBV11-3 to TRBJ2-7; TRBD2 matches 7 bases. CDR1 is SGHNT and CDR2 is YENEEA in the germline V gene. Trimming took 5 bases from V and 4 from J; bases not matched to a gene: 20. The CDR3 is made up of 18 amino acids. The CDR3 reads CASSIGTTLITSSYEQYF. The DNA for the CDR3 is TGTGCCAGCAGCATCGGGACTACCCTCATAACCTCCTCTTACGAGCAGTACTTC.

This clone showed up many times. This sequence joins TRBV10-1 and TRBJ1-2, with 7 bases matching TRBD1. This CDR3 comprises 10 residues. Germline loops: CDR1 WNHNN, CDR2 SYGVQD (reference sequence). The J segment lost 7 bases and the V segment lost 9 bases, leaving 2 bases of the junction unmatched. The CDR3 DNA reads as TGCGCCAGAAACAGGGGTGGCTACACCTTC. Residues: CARNRGGYTF.

The sample holds many counts of this clone. V is TRBV7-9 and J is TRBJ1-5; possibly TRBD1 for D (6 bases). The CDR3 length is 15 residues. Germline V gives CDR1 SEHNR, CDR2 FQNEAQ (reference sequence). Trimming removed 5 bases at V and 4 bases at J, with 15 bases between. CDR3 DNA sequence: TGTGCCAGCAGCCCGGCGGGGGCTCGGAATCAGCCCCAGCATTTT. Translating it yields CASSPAGARNQPQHF.

This clone has at least ten counts. The chain links TRBV28 to TRBJ1-3; weak D call: TRBD1 (6 bases). V was shortened by 3 bases and J by 0 bases, with 9 bases between the two germline ends. CDR3 size: 15 residues. Germline CDR1 reads MDHEN; CDR2 reads SYDVKM. The CDR3 loop reads CASSLRGGSGNTIYF. In DNA, the CDR3 is TGTGCCAGCAGTTTGAGAGGGGGCTCTGGAAACACCATATATTTT.

This clone has ten or more counts. CDR3 in amino acids: CASSFLGGTLSPYTF. The CDR3 DNA is TGTGCCAGCAGCTTCCTCGGGGGGACCCTGAGTCCCTACACCTTC. The rearrangement uses TRBV11-2 and TRBJ1-2; D is possibly TRBD1 (5 bases). The CDR3 sequence is 15 residues long. The ends were cut back, 3 bases at V and 10 bases at J, with 21 bases in the middle. Per germline, CDR1 SGHAT and CDR2 FQNNGV.

This clone was detected only a few times. The chain carries TRBV6-5 and TRBJ1-4; tentative D call: TRBD1 (5 bases). This CDR3 is 15 amino acids long. Germline lookup yields CDR1 MNHEY and CDR2 SVGAGI. Trimming cost V 7 bases and J 5 bases, with 17 bases left between them. The DNA of the CDR3 is TGTGCCAGCAACCTGGGGGGGTCAGGGAATGAAAAACTGTTTTTT. Translation: CASNLGGSGNEKLFF.

This clone has a count of ten or more. V gene TRBV13 combines with J gene TRBJ1-1, with D unresolved. This CDR3 has 14 amino acids. The germline V gene encodes CDR1 PRHDT and CDR2 FYEKMQ (reference sequence). V was pared by 5 bases and J by 1 base, with 11 bases between. CDR3 residues: CASSGAGENTEAFF. The DNA of the CDR3 is TGTGCCAGCAGCGGTGCCGGGGAGAACACTGAAGCTTTCTTT.